These 18 T cell receptor beta chains were sequenced from one sample in a study of control samples from healthy donors and cancer patients. Repertoires were generated with immunoSEQ multiplex PCR, while TCRdb's copy carries only in-frame clones and drops some. The repertoire includes 100,000 to 150,000 clones, more than 90% of them detected once, and around 5.8% sits in the top ten. The sample taken for sequencing was blood. The receptor set was obtained from a man aged 18 to 35 in good health.

The V and J genes are TRBV6-5 and TRBJ1-2; unclear D gene. The CDR3 runs to 12 residues. CDR1 is MNHEY and CDR2 is SVGAGI in the germline V gene. Trimming stripped 6 bases from V and 8 bases from J, with 13 bases between. The CDR3 nucleotides read TGTGCCAGCAGCCAACCGGGTCAAGGCTACACCTTC. Translated, it gives CASSQPGQGYTF.

The chain uses TRBV4-1 and TRBJ2-7; D assignment may be TRBD1 or TRBD2 (5 bases each). The V gene lost 0 bases and the J gene lost 3 bases, with 9 bases spanning the gap. The germline V gene encodes CDR1 MGHRA and CDR2 YSYEKL. The CDR3 has 14 amino acids. CDR3 sequence: CASSQDWDGYEQYF. The CDR3 bases are TGCGCCAGCAGCCAAGATTGGGACGGCTACGAGCAGTACTTC.

The rearrangement links TRBV6-1 to TRBJ2-1; tentative D call: TRBD2 (5 bases). This CDR3 has 15 residues. Germline V gene sequence: CDR1 MNHNS, CDR2 SASEGT. Trimming took off 1 base at V and 7 bases at J, with 14 bases between the two ends. CDR3 sequence: CASSEVRVFANEQFF. The CDR3 DNA is TGTGCCAGCAGTGAAGTGAGGGTATTTGCGAATGAGCAGTTCTTC.

This clone is a singleton in its sample. The chain recombines TRBV24-1 with TRBJ2-2, with D uncertain. Germline lookup yields CDR1 KGHDR and CDR2 SFDVKD. The V gene lost 6 bases and the J gene lost 2 bases, with 6 bases spanning the gap. The CDR3 contains 13 residues. The CDR3 sequence: CATSNSNTGELFF. The CDR3 nucleotides read TGTGCCACCAGTAACAGTAACACCGGGGAGCTGTTTTTT.

As regards this clone: Other DNA sequences in this sample translate to the same CDR3. The chain combines TRBV28 with TRBJ1-5, with no clear D. CDR3 size: 12 residues. CDR1 and CDR2 from the germline V gene are MDHEN and SYDVKM. V gave up 1 base and J gave up 6 bases, with 4 bases separating them. In DNA form, the CDR3 reads TGTGCCAGCAGTTTATATGGTCAGCCCCAGCATTTT. It is translated as CASSLYGQPQHF.

V and J are TRBV20-1 and TRBJ2-5; D is unresolved. The V gene lost 6 bases and the J gene lost 1 base, with 6 bases spanning the gap. The CDR3 is 11 residues long. Germline CDR1 is DFQATT and CDR2 is SNEGSKA (reference sequence). In nucleotides, the CDR3 is TGCAGTGCGTCGGGCCAAGAGACCCAGTACTTC. Protein product: CSASGQETQYF.

This clone was seen once. This chain connects TRBV7-6 to TRBJ1-2; D unresolved. Per germline, CDR1 SGHVS and CDR2 FNYEAQ. The CDR3 contains 11 residues. Trimming stripped 4 bases from V and 8 bases from J, with 8 bases between. The CDR3 coding sequence is TGTGCCAGCAGCTGCAGTTTAGGCTACACCTTC. It encodes CASSCSLGYTF. The full variable domain, its missing parts supplied by reference TRBV7-6 and TRBJ1-2, is GAGVSQSPRYKVTKRGQDVALRCDPISGHVSLYWYRQALGQGPEFLTYFNYEAQQDKSGLPNDRFSAERPEGSISTLTIQRTEQRDSAMYRCASSCSLGYTFGSGTRLTVV.

V and J are TRBV10-1 and TRBJ2-3, with D possibly TRBD1 on 7 matching bases. Trimming took off 2 bases at V and 6 bases at J, with 12 bases between the two ends. CDR1 WNHNN and CDR2 SYGVQD come from the germline V gene (reference sequence). The CDR3 runs 14 residues. Written as DNA, the CDR3 is TGCGCCAGCAGTGAGGCGGGGACAGCCGATACGCAGTATTTT. As protein: CASSEAGTADTQYF.

J is TRBJ2-7 and V is TRBV14, with D hard to call. Trimming removed 4 bases at V and 0 bases at J, with 4 bases between. The CDR3 has 12 amino acids. In germline, CDR1 is SGHDN, CDR2 FVKESK. In DNA, the CDR3 is TGTGCCAGCAGCCTGAGCTCCTACGAGCAGTACTTC. This translates into CASSLSSYEQYF.

The J gene is TRBJ1-6, the V gene TRBV19; 8 nucleotides line up with TRBD1. The CDR3 contains 14 residues. CDR1 LNHDA and CDR2 SQIVND come from the germline V gene (reference sequence). Trimming took 6 bases from V and 10 from J; bases not matched to a gene: 8. DNA for the CDR3: TGTGCCAGTAGCATTGGGACAGGTGTGTCACCCCTCCACTTT. Translating gives CASSIGTGVSPLHF.

The genes are TRBV12-3 or TRBV12-4 and TRBJ2-1; D may match TRBD1 or TRBD2 (5 bases each). The V end was cut by 5 bases, the J end by 15 bases, with 17 bases between. The CDR3 extends over 12 amino acids. The CDR3 DNA sequence: TGTGCCAGCAGTCCAACCCCGGGACGGGGGTTCTTC. Translation: CASSPTPGRGFF.

V and J are TRBV12-1 and TRBJ2-7; the D segment call TRBD2 is taken from the table without a DNA check. TRBV12-1 is described as a pseudogene. The CDR3 covers 15 residues. The CDR3 nucleotides read TGTGCCAGCAGCCCTCCTAGGCGTCGCTATTACGAGCAGTACTTC. Its protein product is CASSPPRRRYYEQYF.

This clone was detected once. The chain combines TRBV12-3 or TRBV12-4 with TRBJ1-2; 7 nucleotides match TRBD1. V was pared by 3 bases and J by 6 bases, with 4 bases of the junction left unmatched. The CDR3 spans 13 residues. Here the CDR3 DNA reads TGTGCCAGCAGTTTTGGACAGGTTAATGGCTACACCTTC. Translated: CASSFGQVNGYTF.

J is TRBJ2-1 and V is TRBV2, with D possibly being TRBD1 (6 bases). This CDR3 contains 13 residues. The V gene lost 7 bases and the J gene lost 4 bases, with 11 bases spanning the gap. Germline-derived CDR1 and CDR2 are SNHLY and FYNNEI. CDR3 sequence (DNA): TGTGCCAGCAATGACAGGAGATACAATGAGCAGTTCTTC. Translation gives CASNDRRYNEQFF.

The V and J genes are TRBV3-1 (or the pseudogene TRBV3-2) and TRBJ2-7; D is unresolved. CDR3 size: 17 residues. V was pared by 0 bases and J by 3 bases, with 18 bases between. Per the germline V gene, CDR1 is LGHDT and CDR2 is YNNKEL (reference sequence). The CDR3 DNA is TGTGCCAGCAGCCAAGATCTGGGCAAACCAAAGGGCTACGAGCAGTACTTC. Translated, it gives CASSQDLGKPKGYEQYF.

The chain is built from TRBV29-1 and TRBJ2-1; 11 bases match TRBD1. Looked up from germline, CDR1 is SQVTM and CDR2 is ANQGSEA. The V and J ends lost 8 bases and 4 bases, in that order; junction bases with no gene match: 7. This CDR3 spans 14 amino acids. CDR3 in DNA: TGCAGCTCATCCGGGACAGGGGGTTACAATGAGCAGTTCTTC. Translation: CSSSGTGGYNEQFF.

This clone was detected once. This chain uses TRBV4-1 with TRBJ2-4; D is perhaps TRBD1 (6 bases). CDR3 length: 19 amino acids. V was pared by 4 bases and J by 2 bases, with 24 bases between. CDR1 is MGHRA and CDR2 is YSYEKL in the germline V gene. The CDR3 sequence: CASSRVIITGTTTKNIQYF. In DNA form, the CDR3 reads TGCGCCAGCAGCCGAGTAATTATCACAGGGACAACTACCAAAAACATTCAGTACTTC.

The V and J genes are TRBV10-2 and TRBJ2-3; D unclear. This CDR3 has 14 amino acids. The V and J ends lost 0 bases and 3 bases respectively, with 7 bases between them. The germline V gene has CDR1 WSHSY and CDR2 SAAADI. The CDR3 loop is CASSESARTDTQYF. The CDR3 coding sequence is TGCGCCAGCAGTGAGTCGGCCCGAACAGATACGCAGTATTTT.